There are many counts of the clone carrying this T cell receptor beta chain. Each diagnosis drew on symptoms, thyroxine, TRAb, thyroid ultrasound and orbital computed tomography findings. CDR3 length equals 13 residues. V was trimmed by 6 bases and J by 5 bases, leaving 10 bases between them. Germline CDR1 SGHAT, CDR2 FQNNGV. This record belongs to a study of T cells in Graves' hyperthyroidism and ophthalmopathy. The investigators amplified TCR beta CDR3 regions from RNA transcripts. Primed by the HTBI set, a first-round RT-PCR was run on the TCR CDR3. TCRdb used MiXCR to reprocess the multiplex PCR reads, holding one entry per CDR3 protein. This table holds around 690,000 distinct CDR3 sequences, roughly 17% found once.

This clonotype was obtained from a man aged 50 to 59 with Graves' hyperthyroidism. The chain is built from TRBV11-2 and TRBJ2-2, with a weak D call TRBD1 (5 bases). The specimen sequenced was blood. CDR3 DNA sequence: TGTGCCAGCAGTTCTAGGGGAACCGGGGAGCTGTTTTTT. Residues: CASSSRGTGELFF. Combining the CDR3 with reference TRBV11-2 and TRBJ2-2 gives the whole variable domain EAGVAQSPRYKIIEKRQSVAFWCNPISGHATLYWYQQILGQGPKLLIQFQNNGVVDDSQLPKDRFSAERLKGVDSTLKIQPAKLEDSAVYLCASSSRGTGELFFGEGSRLTVL.